The 25 T cell receptor beta chains listed next were all sequenced from one sample in a study of identical twins. TCRdb processed the 5' RACE reads anew with MiXCR; each CDR3 protein has one entry. The sample has 700,000 or so distinct CDR3 sequences, 8.5% to 9% seen once. These data also featured in a second study, about yellow fever vaccine responses in identical twins.

Material for sequencing was PBMCs. These receptors came from a woman in her late teens or twenties in good health.

This clonotype occurred a few times. A junction boundary mismatches the germline segment, possibly from a read error. This sequence joins TRBV7-6 and TRBJ2-7; 8 bases map to TRBD2. This CDR3 contains 15 residues. Germline V CDR1 and CDR2: SGHVS, FNYEAQ. This CDR3 is CASSLGPSGQYEQYF. Here the CDR3 DNA reads TGTGCTAGCAGCTTAGGCCCTAGCGGGCAATACGAGCAGTACTTC. Full variable domain (rest looked up from reference TRBV7-6 and TRBJ2-7): GAGVSQSPRYKVTKRGQDVALRCDPISGHVSLYWYRQALGQGPEFLTYFNYEAQQDKSGLPNDRFSAERPEGSISTLTIQRTEQRDSAMYRCASSLGPSGQYEQYFGPGTRLTVT.

The CDR3 is CASSQGSLAGVGWDTQYF. DNA for the CDR3: TGTGCCAGCAGCCAGGGGAGTCTAGCGGGGGTTGGTTGGGATACGCAGTATTTT. The chain couples TRBV28 to TRBJ2-3; TRBD2 matches at 10 bases. Trimming cost V 6 bases and J 6 bases; bases outside gene matches: 18. CDR3 size: 18 residues. Germline CDR1 is MDHEN and CDR2 is SYDVKM.

The genes are TRBV5-1 and TRBJ2-5; D is possibly TRBD2 (5 bases). This CDR3 region has 14 residues. Germline lookup yields CDR1 SGHRS and CDR2 YFSETQ. V gave up 1 base and J gave up 7 bases, with 14 bases separating them. The CDR3 sequence is CASSLKNGGGTQYF. The DNA for the CDR3 is TGCGCCAGCAGCTTGAAGAACGGTGGAGGGACCCAGTACTTC.

The chain joins TRBV20-1 to TRBJ2-2; D might be TRBD1 (5 bases). The CDR3 length is 15 residues. V was cut by 4 bases and J by 9 bases, with 21 bases left in between. Germline values: CDR1 DFQATT, CDR2 SNEGSKA (reference sequence). The CDR3 DNA is TGCAGTGCTACCCAGGGCCTCGGACGGGTTCGGGAGCTGTTTTTT. This gives the protein CSATQGLGRVRELFF.

Here the CDR3 DNA reads TGTGCCAGCAGTTTATTTGTGGGGAGTTATAGCAATCAGCCCCAGCATTTT. It codes for CASSLFVGSYSNQPQHF. This chain connects TRBV28 to TRBJ1-5, with unresolved D. Trimming cost V 1 base and J 0 bases, with 13 bases left between them. CDR1 MDHEN and CDR2 SYDVKM come from the germline V gene. The CDR3 runs to 17 residues.

This clonotype turned up a few times. The V call is TRBV4-1, the J call TRBJ2-1; D gene uncertain. The CDR3 runs to 16 residues. V was shortened by 1 base and J by 2 bases, with 12 bases between the two germline ends. Germline loops: CDR1 MGHRA, CDR2 YSYEKL. The CDR3 nucleotides read TGCGCCAGCAGCCAAGTGGGCAGCAAAACCTACAATGAGCAGTTCTTC. Its protein is CASSQVGSKTYNEQFF.

This chain joins TRBV27 and TRBJ2-1; D is possibly TRBD2 (6 bases). The V gene lost 5 bases and the J gene lost 10 bases, with 9 bases spanning the gap. Per germline, CDR1 MNHEY and CDR2 SMNVEV (reference sequence). This CDR3 contains 11 residues. In DNA, the CDR3 is TGTGCCAGCAGTAGCCTAGCGGAGCAGTTCTTC. Encoded protein: CASSSLAEQFF.

In this sample, this clonotype turned up a few times. The chain links TRBV27 to TRBJ1-1; D perhaps matches TRBD1 (5 bases). Trimming removed 4 bases at V and 1 base at J, with 13 bases between. The length of the CDR3 is 15 residues. Germline CDR1 and CDR2: MNHEY and SMNVEV (reference sequence). CDR3 DNA sequence: TGTGCCAGCAGTTATCAGGGTATGGAGAACACTGAAGCTTTCTTT. Translation gives CASSYQGMENTEAFF.

The chain uses TRBV6-2 or TRBV6-3 and TRBJ2-7; a weak D match, TRBD2 (5 bases). Germline V gene data show CDR1 as MNHEY and CDR2 as SVGEGT. V gave up 5 bases and J gave up 3 bases, with 14 bases separating them. The CDR3 has 14 amino acids. The chain's CDR3 is CASSPVGSDYEQYF. CDR3 nucleotide sequence: TGTGCCAGCAGTCCCGTGGGTAGCGACTACGAGCAGTACTTC.

The rearrangement links TRBV7-9 to TRBJ2-4; 11 nucleotides line up with TRBD2. Germline CDR1 reads SEHNR; CDR2 reads FQNEAQ (reference sequence). V shed 5 bases, J shed 0 bases, and the junction held 3 bases outside the gene matches. The CDR3 totals 16 residues. The CDR3 DNA reads TGTGCCAGCAGCCCACTAGCGGGAGTAGCCAAAAACATTCAGTACTTC. It is translated as CASSPLAGVAKNIQYF.

This clonotype was observed a single time. This chain joins TRBV7-9 and TRBJ2-1; D is unclear. CDR1 is SEHNR, CDR2 FQNEAQ, per germline (reference sequence). The CDR3 has 14 amino acids. Trimming removed 5 bases at V and 8 bases at J, with 16 bases between. The DNA of the CDR3 is TGTGCCAGCAGCCGAGGTTTGCCCTGGGATGAGCAGTTCTTC. Translation gives CASSRGLPWDEQFF.

Details on this clonotype: No conserved phenylalanine or tryptophan ends this CDR3, so it is likely a read error. The gene calls are TRBV28 and TRBJ2-7, with 12 bases aligning to TRBD2. The CDR3 loop spans 17 amino acids. Germline lookup yields CDR1 MDHEN and CDR2 SYDVKM. The junction had 12 bases not matched to a gene; V was cut back by 6 bases and J by 3 bases. The CDR3 region is CASRLTSGRIRDYEQYL. The CDR3 DNA sequence: TGTGCCAGCAGACTAACTAGCGGGAGGATTCGGGACTACGAGCAGTACTTA.

J is TRBJ2-1 and V is TRBV7-9, with D tentatively TRBD1 or TRBD2 (5 bases each). V lost 5 bases and J 7 bases, leaving 18 bases between the germline ends. The V gene's germline CDR1 is SEHNR and CDR2 FQNEAQ (reference sequence). The CDR3 is 15 residues long. The CDR3 DNA sequence: TGTGCCAGCAGCGTCGGGACGGATTTCTGGAATGAGCAGTTCTTC. This codes for CASSVGTDFWNEQFF.

This clonotype appeared a few times. This chain uses TRBV3-1 with TRBJ2-2; a weak D match, TRBD2 (6 bases). The CDR3 loop spans 14 amino acids. V lost 3 bases, J lost 5 bases, and 10 bases lay in between. The germline V gene encodes CDR1 LGHDT and CDR2 YNNKEL (reference sequence). The DNA of the CDR3 is TGTGCCAGCAGCCACGGGAGCGGGACCGGGGAGCTGTTTTTT. It codes for CASSHGSGTGELFF.

This clonotype was counted at least ten times. The chain couples TRBV5-1 to TRBJ2-5; D is possibly TRBD1 or TRBD2 (5 bases each). Trimming cost V 4 bases and J 2 bases, with 12 bases left between them. Germline CDR1 SGHRS, CDR2 YFSETQ. This CDR3 has 14 residues. CDR3 sequence reads: CASSGGGMQETQYF. For the CDR3, the DNA is TGCGCCAGCAGCGGGGGTGGCATGCAAGAGACCCAGTACTTC.

This clonotype was seen a handful of times. J is TRBJ2-7 and V is TRBV27; 7 positions match TRBD2. The CDR3 length is 18 residues. V shed 3 bases, J shed 0 bases, and the junction held 14 bases outside the gene matches. Germline V gene sequence: CDR1 MNHEY, CDR2 SMNVEV (reference sequence). DNA of the CDR3: TGTGCCAGCAGTTTCCTCTTTCAAGCGGGGAGGAGCTCCTACGAGCAGTACTTC. Translation: CASSFLFQAGRSSYEQYF.

This clonotype was counted only a few times. The chain links TRBV3-1 to TRBJ2-7, with D possibly TRBD1 on 6 matching bases. Germline V gene sequence: CDR1 LGHDT, CDR2 YNNKEL (reference sequence). V shed 6 bases and J shed 2 bases, with 14 bases lying between them. CDR3 size: 14 residues. DNA for the CDR3: TGTGCCAGCAGTCACTACAGGGATCCCTACGAGCAGTACTTC. It translates to CASSHYRDPYEQYF.

This clonotype was observed a few times. The junction departs from the called germline gene at one end, perhaps through a read error. The rearrangement joins TRBV2 to TRBJ2-7; the D is unclear. CDR3 length: 11 residues. The germline gives CDR1 SNHLY, CDR2 FYNNEI. This CDR3 is CTSSRSYEQYF. CDR3 nucleotides: TGTACCAGCAGTAGGTCCTACGAGCAGTACTTC.

Many counts were recorded for this clonotype. The chain has TRBV14 and TRBJ2-7, with D possibly matching TRBD1 (6 bases). The CDR3 totals 15 residues. The V gene's germline CDR1 is SGHDN and CDR2 FVKESK. V gave up 4 bases and J gave up 1 base, with 14 bases separating them. CDR3 loop: CASSLRTAESYEQYF. The CDR3 DNA follows: TGTGCCAGCAGCCTCAGGACAGCTGAATCCTACGAGCAGTACTTC. The whole variable domain, filled in from reference TRBV14 and TRBJ2-7, reads EAGVTQFPSHSVIEKGQTVTLRCDPISGHDNLYWYRRVMGKEIKFLLHFVKESKQDESGMPNNRFLAERTGGTYSTLKVQPAELEDSGVYFCASSLRTAESYEQYFGPGTRLTVT.

This clonotype was recorded many times. The J gene is TRBJ1-1, the V gene TRBV20-1, with D possibly TRBD1 on 5 matching bases. Per germline, CDR1 DFQATT and CDR2 SNEGSKA (reference sequence). V was shortened by 0 bases and J by 12 bases, with 14 bases between the two germline ends. The length of the CDR3 is 12 residues. The CDR3 DNA follows: TGCAGTGCTAGAGAAGATTGGGACGGTTCTTTCTTT. As protein: CSAREDWDGSFF.

This clonotype was found many times. The V and J genes are TRBV12-3 or TRBV12-4 and TRBJ2-2; 10 bases fit TRBD1. The ends lost 2 bases at V and 6 bases at J; junction bases unmatched: 9. The CDR3 contains 17 residues. CDR3 nucleotides: TGTGCCAGCAGTTTATCGGGGACAGGGGCTGGTGCCGGGGAGCTGTTTTTT. It translates to CASSLSGTGAGAGELFF.

V is TRBV12-3 or TRBV12-4 and J is TRBJ1-5, with unresolved D. The CDR3 contains 13 residues. Trimming shortened V by 6 bases and J by 2 bases, and 8 bases separated the two germline ends. The CDR3 loop reads CASRVGGNQPQHF. CDR3 nucleotide sequence: TGTGCCAGCAGGGTAGGTGGCAATCAGCCCCAGCATTTT.

J is TRBJ2-7 and V is TRBV5-1, with 9 positions matching TRBD1. Germline CDR1 is SGHRS and CDR2 is YFSETQ. The CDR3 is 15 residues long. V shed 4 bases and J 8 bases; nucleotides not matched to a gene: 13. CDR3 amino acids: CASSPPGQGNSKQYF. CDR3 nucleotides: TGCGCCAGCAGCCCCCCGGGACAGGGAAATTCCAAGCAGTACTTC.

The chain couples TRBV12-3 or TRBV12-4 to TRBJ2-2; D uncertain. This CDR3 region has 13 residues. Between the trimmed V and J ends, which lost 3 bases and 15 bases, there was a span of 17 bases. The CDR3 reads CASSFQGPARVFF. CDR3 sequence (DNA): TGTGCCAGCAGTTTCCAAGGTCCGGCAAGGGTGTTTTTT.

The V call is TRBV6-5, the J call TRBJ2-2; D is unresolved. V was cut by 0 bases and J by 6 bases, with 5 bases left in between. The CDR3 consists of 13 residues. Germline CDR1 and CDR2: MNHEY and SVGAGI. Here the CDR3 reads CASSYSRAGELFF. CDR3 nucleotides: TGTGCCAGCAGTTACTCCCGCGCCGGGGAGCTGTTTTTT.